This T cell receptor (beta chain) comes out of a study of blood T cell repertoires in COVID-19. Original processing methods: Nucleated cell number was recorded as an estimate derived from reference gene primer amplification. Repertoires were generated with immunoSEQ multiplex PCR, while TCRdb's copy carries only in-frame clones and drops some. Clone size and the V and J calls come from that table; the DNA yielded D and trimming. Of about 42,000 clones detected, 75% to 90% appear once; the ten largest clones hold around 8.5%. The V gene's germline CDR1 is MGHRA and CDR2 YSYEKL. Trimming cost V 1 base and J 5 bases; bases outside gene matches: 3. The CDR3 is made up of 15 amino acids.

The source of this sequence is a man aged 25-45 years with active or convalescent COVID-19. Sequenced material: peripheral blood. The genes are TRBV4-1 and TRBJ2-1; the match to TRBD1 covers 9 bases. CDR3 DNA sequence: TGCGCCAGCAGCCAAGGGGACAGGGCCAACAATGAGCAGTTCTTC. Translation gives CASSQGDRANNEQFF.